This T cell receptor beta chain emerged from a study of T-cell reconstitution after alpha-beta-depleted transplantation in children. The library targeted TCRbeta and was prepared with unique molecular identifiers. TCRdb redid the calling of the PCR reads with MiXCR, one entry per CDR3 protein. The table has 260,000 or so distinct CDR3 sequences, around 12% seen once. Trimming took 7 bases from V and 4 from J, leaving 19 bases between them. This CDR3 is built from 15 residues. Germline values: CDR1 MDHEN, CDR2 SYDVKM. The material was PBMCs from the stem cell graft donor, obtained from the stem cell graft. The gene calls are TRBV28 and TRBJ1-1, with a weak D call TRBD1 (6 bases). The sequence was obtained from a human donor who donated a stem cell graft to a child with acute lymphoblastic leukemia. The CDR3 loop is CASNPVGGSSTEAFF. The CDR3 bases are TGTGCCAGCAACCCCGTAGGGGGGTCGAGCACTGAAGCTTTCTTT.